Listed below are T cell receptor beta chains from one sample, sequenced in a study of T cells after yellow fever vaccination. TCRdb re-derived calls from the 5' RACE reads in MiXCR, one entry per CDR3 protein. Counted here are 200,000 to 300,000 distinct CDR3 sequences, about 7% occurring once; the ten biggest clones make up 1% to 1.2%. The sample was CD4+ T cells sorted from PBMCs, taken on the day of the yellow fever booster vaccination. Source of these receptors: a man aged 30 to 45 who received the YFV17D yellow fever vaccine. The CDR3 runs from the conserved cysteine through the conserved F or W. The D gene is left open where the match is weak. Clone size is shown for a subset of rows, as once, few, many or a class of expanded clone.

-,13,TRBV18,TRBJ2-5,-,CASSQNSQETQYF,TGTGCCAGCTCACAAAATAGTCAAGAGACCCAGTACTTC
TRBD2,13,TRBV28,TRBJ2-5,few,CASSLGGIATQYF,TGTGCCAGCAGTTTGGGGGGGATCGCAACCCAGTACTTC
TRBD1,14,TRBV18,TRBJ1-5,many,CASSHGQENQPQHF,TGTGCCAGCTCCCATGGACAGGAGAATCAGCCCCAGCATTTT
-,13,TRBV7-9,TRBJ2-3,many,CASSPRGPDTQYF,TGTGCCAGCAGCCCCCGGGGGCCAGATACGCAGTATTTT
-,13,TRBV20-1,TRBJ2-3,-,CSATLTTGDTQYF,TGCAGTGCCACCCTAACCACGGGGGATACGCAGTATTTT
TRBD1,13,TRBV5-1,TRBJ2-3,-,CASSGRGLNTQYF,TGCGCCAGCAGTGGCAGGGGGCTCAATACGCAGTATTTT
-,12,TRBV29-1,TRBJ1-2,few,CSVDRTPYGYTF,TGCAGCGTTGATCGTACACCCTATGGCTACACCTTC
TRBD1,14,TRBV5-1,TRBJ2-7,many,CASSLEQGAYEQYF,TGCGCCAGCAGCTTGGAACAGGGGGCATACGAGCAGTACTTC
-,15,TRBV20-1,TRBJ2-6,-,CSASPRNSGANVLTF,TGCAGTGCCTCCCCGCGGAACTCTGGGGCCAACGTCCTGACTTTC
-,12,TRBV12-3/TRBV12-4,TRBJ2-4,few,CASSRGSDIQYF,TGTGCCAGCAGCAGGGGTTCCGACATTCAGTACTTC
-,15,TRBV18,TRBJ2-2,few,CASSPPAINTGELFF,TGTGCCAGCTCACCACCAGCGATTAATACCGGGGAGCTGTTTTTT
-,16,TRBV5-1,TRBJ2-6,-,CASSLVSNSGANVLTF,TGCGCCAGCAGCTTGGTGTCTAACTCTGGGGCCAACGTCCTGACTTTC
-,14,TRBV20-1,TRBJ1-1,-,CSGSVGVWNTEAFF,TGCAGTGGATCGGTAGGCGTGTGGAACACTGAAGCTTTCTTT
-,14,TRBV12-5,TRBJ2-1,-,CASGKPGSYNEQFF,TGTGCTAGTGGAAAACCAGGGTCCTACAATGAGCAGTTCTTC
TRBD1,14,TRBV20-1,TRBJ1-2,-,CSASNRGQGYGYTF,TGCAGTGCTAGTAACAGGGGGCAGGGATATGGCTACACCTTC
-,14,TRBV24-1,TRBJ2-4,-,CAAPRSVAKNIQYF,TGTGCCGCCCCCCGTTCTGTAGCCAAAAACATTCAGTACTTC
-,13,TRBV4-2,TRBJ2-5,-,CASSQIDGETQYF,TGTGCCAGCAGCCAAATCGACGGGGAGACCCAGTACTTC
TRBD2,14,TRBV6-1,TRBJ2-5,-,CASSISGRVPTQYF,TGTGCCAGCAGTATTAGCGGGAGGGTCCCGACCCAGTACTTC
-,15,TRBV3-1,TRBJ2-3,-,CASSLGQKDTDTQYF,TGTGCCAGCAGCCTTGGACAGAAGGACACAGATACGCAGTATTTT
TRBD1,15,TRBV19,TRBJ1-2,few,CASRRLLQGYYGYTF,TGTGCCAGTAGGAGACTCCTACAGGGGTACTATGGCTACACCTTC
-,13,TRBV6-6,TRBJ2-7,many,CASSPIKPYEQYF,TGTGCCAGCAGTCCTATCAAGCCCTACGAGCAGTACTTC
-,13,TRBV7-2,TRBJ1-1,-,CASSLFRTTEAFF,TGTGCCAGCAGCTTATTCAGAACCACTGAAGCTTTCTTT
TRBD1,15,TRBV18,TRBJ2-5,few,CASSLAWGQQETQYF,TGTGCCAGCTCACTCGCCTGGGGACAGCAAGAGACCCAGTACTTC
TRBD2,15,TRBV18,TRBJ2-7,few,CASSTRREQVYEQYF,TGTGCCAGCTCCACTAGGCGGGAGCAGGTCTACGAGCAGTACTTC
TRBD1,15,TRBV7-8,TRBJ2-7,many,CASSLRDRGVHEQYF,TGTGCCAGCAGCTTGCGGGACAGGGGGGTCCACGAGCAGTACTTC
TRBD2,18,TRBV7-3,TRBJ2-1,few,CASSLIAGGPGIYNEQFF,TGTGCCAGCAGCTTAATAGCGGGAGGGCCGGGGATCTACAATGAGCAGTTCTTC
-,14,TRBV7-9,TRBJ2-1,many,CASSLATNYNEQFF,TGTGCCAGCAGCTTAGCGACCAACTACAATGAGCAGTTCTTC
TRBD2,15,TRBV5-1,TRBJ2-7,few,CASSLEGGRSYEQYF,TGCGCCAGCAGCTTGGAGGGCGGGAGGAGCTACGAGCAGTACTTC
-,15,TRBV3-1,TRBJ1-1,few,CASSQGKGGYTEAFF,TGTGCCAGCAGCCAAGGAAAGGGGGGATACACTGAAGCTTTCTTT
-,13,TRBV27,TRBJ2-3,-,CASSEQRTDTQYF,TGTGCCAGCAGCGAGCAGCGCACAGATACGCAGTATTTT
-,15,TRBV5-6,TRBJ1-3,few,CASSLGQTSGNTIYF,TGTGCCAGCAGCTTGGGACAGACCTCTGGAAACACCATATATTTT
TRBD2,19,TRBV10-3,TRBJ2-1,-,CAICPRLRAGTNVSNEQFF,TGTGCCATCTGCCCCCGTCTACGGGCCGGGACTAATGTTAGCAATGAGCAGTTCTTC
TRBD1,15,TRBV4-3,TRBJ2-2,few,CASSQEGTGAGELFF,TGCGCCAGCAGCCAAGAGGGGACAGGGGCCGGGGAGCTGTTTTTT
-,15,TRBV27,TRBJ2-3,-,CASSNRHGGRDTQYF,TGTGCCAGCAGCAACAGGCATGGTGGGAGAGATACGCAGTATTTT
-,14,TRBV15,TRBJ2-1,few,CATMSGRFLGEQFF,TGTGCCACCATGTCCGGACGTTTTCTAGGGGAGCAGTTCTTC
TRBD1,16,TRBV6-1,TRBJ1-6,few,CASRPLLRTGQYRIHF,TGTGCCAGCAGGCCCCTCTTGAGGACAGGGCAATACCGAATCCACTTT
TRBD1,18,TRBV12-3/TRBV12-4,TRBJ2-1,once,CACSLYWGQRSSYNEQFF,TGTGCCTGCAGTTTATATTGGGGACAGAGGAGCTCCTACAATGAGCAGTTCTTC
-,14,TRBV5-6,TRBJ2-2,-,CASSWETATGELFF,TGTGCCAGCAGCTGGGAGACAGCCACCGGGGAGCTGTTTTTT
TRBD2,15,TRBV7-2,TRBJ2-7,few,CASSLGASGGAGQYF,TGTGCCAGCAGCTTAGGCGCTAGCGGGGGGGCTGGGCAGTACTTC
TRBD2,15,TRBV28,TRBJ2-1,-,CASSLAGGRGNEQFF,TGTGCCAGCAGTTTAGCTGGCGGGAGGGGGAATGAGCAGTTCTTC
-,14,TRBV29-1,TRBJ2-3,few,CSVEDTSRTDTQYF,TGCAGCGTTGAGGATACGTCTCGCACAGATACGCAGTATTTT
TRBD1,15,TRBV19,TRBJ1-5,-,CASSINRQGAQPQHF,TGTGCCAGTAGTATAAATAGACAGGGGGCCCAGCCCCAGCATTTT
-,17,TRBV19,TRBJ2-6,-,CASSKQGRVSGANVLTF,TGTGCCAGTAGTAAGCAGGGGAGGGTCTCTGGGGCCAACGTCCTGACTTTC
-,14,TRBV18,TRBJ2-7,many,CASSTGQGSYEQYF,TGTGCCAGCTCCACCGGGCAGGGGTCCTACGAGCAGTACTTC